This T cell receptor (beta chain) was captured by sequencing in a study of siplizumab effects on memory and regulatory T cells. The study assayed approximately 100,000 TCR templates per sample. Libraries were prepared by immunoSEQ multiplex PCR; TCRdb keeps only in-frame clonotypes and omits some of them. The sample includes 100,000 or so clones, 85% to 95% of them seen just once. Germline CDR1 is KGHSH and CDR2 is LQKENI. V trimming: 2 bases; J trimming: 4 bases; junction bases outside the gene matches: 7. The CDR3 is 16 residues long. Overall study findings and caveats: Assignment to unstimulated subsets succeeded for only a minor fraction of the alloreactive clones. Major contributors to the alloresponse seemed to be naive T cells, which also appeared more diverse than memory cells.

In the case of this clone: Its antigen is still unknown.

The rearrangement links TRBV18 to TRBJ2-1, with 8 bases lining up with TRBD2. The sequenced sample was non-Treg CD4+ T cells sorted from blood. The receptor comes from a human donor in good health. CDR3 nucleotide sequence: TGTGCCAGCTCACCAAGGCCGGGGGGGGAATACAATGAGCAGTTCTTC. It translates to CASSPRPGGEYNEQFF.